Listed here is a single T cell receptor (beta chain). Its antigen remains unknown. This sample is drawn from a study of CD8+ T cells in alopecia areata. Study in general: Treated patients were dosed with oral tofacitinib, taking 5 to 10 mg twice daily. Findings and caveats of the study: When scalp samples are sequenced, resident alphabeta T cells of normal skin are also captured. TCR sharing was clearer in mice than between patients, perhaps partly owing to patient HLA diversity.

The sequencing template was cDNA reverse transcribed from extracted RNA. Measured with immunoSEQ multiplex PCR; TCRdb has only the in-frame clones, and not every one. The sample carries some 180,000 clones, roughly 59% recorded once. PBMC-derived CD4+ and CD8+ T cells were sorted. The V and J ends lost 3 bases and 3 bases respectively, with 8 bases between them. Per germline, CDR1 MNHEY and CDR2 SMNVEV (reference sequence). The length of the CDR3 is 13 residues. The chain joins TRBV27 to TRBJ1-1, with unresolved D. The TCR comes from a human donor with alopecia areata. Sequencing was performed on CD4+ T cells sorted from blood, taken at week 0. Written as DNA, the CDR3 is TGTGCCAGCAGTTTGTCGGTCTACACTGAAGCTTTCTTT. This sequence encodes CASSLSVYTEAFF.